These 6 T cell receptor beta chains share one sample of origin, sequenced in a study of cytomegalovirus exposure and HLA in healthy donors. This PCR relied on a set of 60 Vbeta primers and 13 Jbeta primers. Some clones are missing from TCRdb's copy, which holds only in-frame ones; the method was immunoSEQ multiplex PCR. The sample lists approximately 170,000 clones, under 85% occurring once. The sequenced sample was PBMCs. The receptor set was obtained from a woman aged 18-29 years in good health and CMV-seronegative.

This chain links TRBV9 with TRBJ2-3; 8 nucleotides match TRBD2. V lost 3 bases, J lost 1 base, and 1 base stayed unmatched. CDR1 is SGDLS, CDR2 YYNGEE, per germline. The CDR3 has 14 amino acids. CDR3 residues: CASSEAGGTDTQYF. The CDR3 nucleotides are TGTGCCAGCAGCGAAGCGGGAGGCACAGATACGCAGTATTTT.

The chain joins TRBV4-3 to TRBJ2-7; TRBD2 might be the D (6 bases). This CDR3 contains 14 residues. Trimming pared 3 bases from V and 1 base from J, leaving 10 bases between. CDR1 is LGHNA and CDR2 is YSLEER in the germline V gene. As DNA, the CDR3 is TGCGCCAGCAGCCAGGTTAGCGGTTCCTACGAGCAGTACTTC. It specifies CASSQVSGSYEQYF.

This chain connects TRBV5-1 to TRBJ1-1, with D tentatively TRBD1 (6 bases). The CDR3 runs 14 residues. Germline V lookup: CDR1 SGHRS, CDR2 YFSETQ. Trimming removed 0 bases at V and 3 bases at J, with 9 bases between. CDR3 sequence: CASSLVAGDTEAFF. The CDR3 region has the DNA TGCGCCAGCAGCTTGGTTGCAGGGGACACTGAAGCTTTCTTT.

This chain joins TRBV5-1 and TRBJ1-1, with 8 bases fitting TRBD1. Germline assignment: CDR1 SGHRS and CDR2 YFSETQ. Trimming at V came to 4 bases and at J to 3 bases, leaving 8 bases not matched to a gene. The CDR3 covers 15 residues. The CDR3 DNA follows: TGCGCCAGCAGCCTCACCGGACAGGGCCACACTGAAGCTTTCTTT. The encoded protein is CASSLTGQGHTEAFF.

The rearrangement uses TRBV27 and TRBJ1-1; D not certain. Germline CDR1 MNHEY, CDR2 SMNVEV (reference sequence). Trimming took 2 bases from V and 0 from J, leaving 7 bases between them. The CDR3 length is 14 residues. The DNA of the CDR3 is TGTGCCAGCAGTTTACACATATTGAACACTGAAGCTTTCTTT. As protein: CASSLHILNTEAFF.

This clone was observed once. The rearrangement joins TRBV28 to TRBJ1-1, with D tentatively TRBD1 (6 bases). Germline loops: CDR1 MDHEN, CDR2 SYDVKM. This CDR3 has 12 residues. The V end lost 4 bases, the J end lost 8 bases, and 11 bases lay between the germline ends. CDR3 residues: CASSSRTAEAFF. The CDR3, as DNA: TGTGCCAGCAGTTCTAGGACAGCGGAAGCTTTCTTT.